The T cell receptor beta chain under discussion was sequenced for a study of cytomegalovirus exposure and HLA in healthy donors. Findings of the study overall: Later analysis suggested most CMV-associated TCR beta chains were HLA-restricted. The study carried out a later analysis of TCR beta sequences. It associated some 15,000 of them with specific HLA alleles at a false discovery rate of 0.05. Indistinguishability led to the exclusion of some V segments, TRBV6-2 and TRBV6-3 included.

PCR employed 60 Vbeta and 13 Jbeta primers. Profiling relied on immunoSEQ multiplex PCR, and the TCRdb table lists in-frame clones only, not all of them. Here the sample spans around 110,000 clones, over 75% being singletons. In germline, CDR1 is LNHDA, CDR2 SQIVND (reference sequence). CDR3 length: 14 amino acids. Of note for this clone: Its target is not known.

The chain is built from TRBV19 and TRBJ2-5, with D possibly matching TRBD1 (6 bases). The sample was PBMCs. The TCR comes from a man aged 25 to 40 in good health and CMV-seronegative. CDR3 DNA: TGTGACAAGATCGCCGGGACACCCAAAGAGACCCAGTACTTC. Translating it yields CDKIAGTPKETQYF.